These T cell receptor beta chains were read from a single sample in a study of blood T cell repertoires in COVID-19. The assay was immunoSEQ multiplex PCR, and TCRdb's table has in-frame clones only and misses some. The sample includes about 78,000 clones, more than 75% seen only once; the top ten take approximately 1.9%. The sample consisted of peripheral blood. The receptors derive from a woman aged 60-70 years with acute or convalescent COVID-19. Each CDR3 is given with its conserved first and last residue. Fields, in order: J gene, clone size, D gene, V gene, CDR3 DNA, CDR3 protein. A D gene is named only where the DNA matches it firmly. The size of a clone is reported for some rows only, either as once, few or many, or as a class for expanded clones.

j_gene: TRBJ2-7; abundance: NA; d_gene: TRBD1; v_gene: TRBV19; CDR3nt: TGTGCCAGTAGTATAGGGCGGCCGGGACAGGTCTTTTACGAGCAGTACTTC; CDR3aa: CASSIGRPGQVFYEQYF
j_gene: TRBJ2-5; abundance: NA; d_gene: NA; v_gene: TRBV16; CDR3nt: TGTGCCAGCAGTCGCAGCGGGTACCAAGAGACCCAGTACTTC; CDR3aa: CASSRSGYQETQYF
j_gene: TRBJ1-4; abundance: NA; d_gene: NA; v_gene: TRBV21-1; CDR3nt: TGTGCCAGCACCAAACAGGACAGGGAGGGTGAAAAACTGTTTTTT; CDR3aa: CASTKQDREGEKLFF
j_gene: TRBJ2-3; abundance: once; d_gene: NA; v_gene: TRBV6-2/TRBV6-3; CDR3nt: TGTGCCAGCAGTGACAGACAGTTCACAGATACGCAGTATTTT; CDR3aa: CASSDRQFTDTQYF
j_gene: TRBJ1-3; abundance: NA; d_gene: NA; v_gene: TRBV10-3; CDR3nt: TGTGCCATCAGCCCGACAGTCGAGAGAAACACCATATATTTT; CDR3aa: CAISPTVERNTIYF
j_gene: TRBJ2-7; abundance: NA; d_gene: NA; v_gene: TRBV3-1/TRBV3-2; CDR3nt: TGTGCCAGCAGCCTTCGCGGCTACGAGCAGTACTTC; CDR3aa: CASSLRGYEQYF
j_gene: TRBJ2-7; abundance: few; d_gene: TRBD1; v_gene: TRBV10-3; CDR3nt: TGTGCCACCACAGGGGCGACGGACGAGCAGTACTTC; CDR3aa: CATTGATDEQYF
j_gene: TRBJ2-7; abundance: NA; d_gene: NA; v_gene: TRBV7-9; CDR3nt: TGTGCCAGCAGCTTGGGAGAAAGCCCCCAACACGAGCAGTACTTC; CDR3aa: CASSLGESPQHEQYF
j_gene: TRBJ1-1; abundance: NA; d_gene: TRBD1; v_gene: TRBV25-1; CDR3nt: TGTGCCAGCACCGCGGGGGGGGTCGGGGACAGGTACACTGAAGCTTTCTTT; CDR3aa: CASTAGGVGDRYTEAFF
j_gene: TRBJ2-1; abundance: NA; d_gene: NA; v_gene: TRBV7-9; CDR3nt: TGTGCCAGCAGCTTAGCATTGAGGGAAAGTGAGCAGTTCTTC; CDR3aa: CASSLALRESEQFF
j_gene: TRBJ1-1; abundance: NA; d_gene: TRBD1; v_gene: TRBV7-3; CDR3nt: TGTGCCAGCAGCTCGGGACAGGGCACTGAAGCTTTCTTT; CDR3aa: CASSSGQGTEAFF